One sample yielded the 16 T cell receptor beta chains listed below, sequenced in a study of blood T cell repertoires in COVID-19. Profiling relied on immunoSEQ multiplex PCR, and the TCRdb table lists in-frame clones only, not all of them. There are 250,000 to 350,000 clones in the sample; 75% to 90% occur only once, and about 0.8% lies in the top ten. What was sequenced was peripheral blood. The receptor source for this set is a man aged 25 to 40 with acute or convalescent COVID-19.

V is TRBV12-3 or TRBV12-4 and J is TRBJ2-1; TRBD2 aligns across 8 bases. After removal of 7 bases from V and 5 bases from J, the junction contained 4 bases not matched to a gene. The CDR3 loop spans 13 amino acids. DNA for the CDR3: TGTGCCAGCAAGGTACTAGCGGACAATGAGCAGTTCTTC. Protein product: CASKVLADNEQFF.

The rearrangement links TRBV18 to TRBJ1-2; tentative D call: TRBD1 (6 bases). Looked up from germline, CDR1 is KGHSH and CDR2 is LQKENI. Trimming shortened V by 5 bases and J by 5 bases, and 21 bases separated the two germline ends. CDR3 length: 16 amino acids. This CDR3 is CASSSTPQGDPYGYTF. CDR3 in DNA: TGTGCCAGCTCATCAACGCCACAGGGAGACCCTTATGGCTACACCTTC. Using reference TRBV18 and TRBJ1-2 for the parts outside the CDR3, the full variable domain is NAGVMQNPRHLVRRRGQEARLRCSPMKGHSHVYWYRQLPEEGLKFMVYLQKENIIDESGMPKERFSAEFPKEGPSILRIQQVVRGDSAAYFCASSSTPQGDPYGYTFGSGTRLTVV.

The chain's CDR3 is CASSPPRGRALGEQYF. CDR3 in DNA: TGTGCCAGCTCACCACCGCGGGGGAGGGCCCTGGGCGAGCAGTACTTC. The V call is TRBV18, the J call TRBJ2-7; 7 bases are shared with TRBD2. The CDR3 runs to 16 residues. CDR1 KGHSH and CDR2 LQKENI come from the germline V gene. Unmatched junction bases numbered 11, after V lost 0 bases and J lost 6 bases.

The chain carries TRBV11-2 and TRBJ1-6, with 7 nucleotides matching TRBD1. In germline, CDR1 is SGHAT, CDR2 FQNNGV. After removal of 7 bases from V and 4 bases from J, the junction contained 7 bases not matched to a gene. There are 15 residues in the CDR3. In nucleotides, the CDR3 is TGTGCCAGCACCGCGGACAGGACTTATAATTCACCCCTCCACTTT. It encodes CASTADRTYNSPLHF.

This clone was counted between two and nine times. DNA for the CDR3: TGTGCCAGCAGAACCCGGGACAGGGCCGGCTACACCTTC. It codes for CASRTRDRAGYTF. The chain recombines TRBV12-3 or TRBV12-4 with TRBJ1-2; 9 bases are a match to TRBD1. The trim removed 6 bases at V and 8 bases at J, leaving 7 bases unmatched. The CDR3 has 13 residues.

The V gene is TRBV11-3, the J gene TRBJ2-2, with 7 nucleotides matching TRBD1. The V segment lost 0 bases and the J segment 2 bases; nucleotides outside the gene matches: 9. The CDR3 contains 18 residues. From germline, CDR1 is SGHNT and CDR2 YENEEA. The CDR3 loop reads CASSLDKWGQNNTGELFF. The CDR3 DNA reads TGTGCCAGCAGCTTAGATAAATGGGGACAGAACAACACCGGGGAGCTGTTTTTT. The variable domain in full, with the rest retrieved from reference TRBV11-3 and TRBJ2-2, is EAGVVQSPRYKIIEKKQPVAFWCNPISGHNTLYWYLQNLGQGPELLIRYENEEAVDDSQLPKDRFSAERLKGVDSTLKIQPAELGDSAVYLCASSLDKWGQNNTGELFFGEGSRLTVL.

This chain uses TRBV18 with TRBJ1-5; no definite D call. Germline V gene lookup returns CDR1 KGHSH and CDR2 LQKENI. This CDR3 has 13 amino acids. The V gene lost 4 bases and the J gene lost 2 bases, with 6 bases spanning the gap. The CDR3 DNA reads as TGTGCCAGCTCACTTGCGGGCAATCAGCCCCAGCATTTT. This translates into CASSLAGNQPQHF.

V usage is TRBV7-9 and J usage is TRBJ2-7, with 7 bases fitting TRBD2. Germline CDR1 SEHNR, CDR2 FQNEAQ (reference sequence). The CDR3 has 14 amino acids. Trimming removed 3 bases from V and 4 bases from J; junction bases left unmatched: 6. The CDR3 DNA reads TGTGCCAGCAGCTTCAGAGCTAGCGGTTACGAGCAGTACTTC. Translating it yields CASSFRASGYEQYF.

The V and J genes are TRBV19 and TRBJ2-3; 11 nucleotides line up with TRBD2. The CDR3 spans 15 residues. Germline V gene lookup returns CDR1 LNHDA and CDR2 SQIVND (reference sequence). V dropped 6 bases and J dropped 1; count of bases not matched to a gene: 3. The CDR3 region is CASRGTSGGTDTQYF. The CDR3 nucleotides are TGTGCCAGTAGGGGGACTAGCGGTGGCACAGATACGCAGTATTTT. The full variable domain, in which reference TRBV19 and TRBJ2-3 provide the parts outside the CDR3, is DGGITQSPKYLFRKEGQNVTLSCEQNLNHDAMYWYRQDPGQGLRLIYYSQIVNDFQKGDIAEGYSVSREKKESFPLTVTSAQKNPTAFYLCASRGTSGGTDTQYFGPGTRLTVL.

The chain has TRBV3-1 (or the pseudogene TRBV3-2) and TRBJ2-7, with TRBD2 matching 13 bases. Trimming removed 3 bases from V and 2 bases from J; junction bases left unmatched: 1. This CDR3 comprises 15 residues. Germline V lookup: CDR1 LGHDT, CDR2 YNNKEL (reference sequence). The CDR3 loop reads CASSQTSGGPYEQYF. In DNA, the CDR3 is TGTGCCAGCAGCCAGACTAGCGGGGGGCCCTACGAGCAGTACTTC.

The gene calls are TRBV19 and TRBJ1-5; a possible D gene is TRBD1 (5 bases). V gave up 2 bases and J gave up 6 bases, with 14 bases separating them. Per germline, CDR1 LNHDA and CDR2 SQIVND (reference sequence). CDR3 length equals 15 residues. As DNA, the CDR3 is TGTGCCAGTAGTATAACGGCCGGGGGTCGTCAGCCCCAGCATTTT. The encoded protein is CASSITAGGRQPQHF.

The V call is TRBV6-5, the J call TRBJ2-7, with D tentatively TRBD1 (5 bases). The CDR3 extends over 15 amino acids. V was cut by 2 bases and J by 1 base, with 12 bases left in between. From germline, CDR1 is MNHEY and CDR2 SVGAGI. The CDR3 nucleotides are TGTGCCAGCAGTTACCGGCAGGGTCAATCCTACGAGCAGTACTTC. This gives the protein CASSYRQGQSYEQYF.

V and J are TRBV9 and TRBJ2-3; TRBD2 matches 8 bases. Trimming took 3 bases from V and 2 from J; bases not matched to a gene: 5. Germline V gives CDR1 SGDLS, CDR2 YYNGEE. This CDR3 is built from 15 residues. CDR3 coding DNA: TGTGCCAGCAGCGCCCGGGGGGGGTCCACAGATACGCAGTATTTT. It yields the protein CASSARGGSTDTQYF.

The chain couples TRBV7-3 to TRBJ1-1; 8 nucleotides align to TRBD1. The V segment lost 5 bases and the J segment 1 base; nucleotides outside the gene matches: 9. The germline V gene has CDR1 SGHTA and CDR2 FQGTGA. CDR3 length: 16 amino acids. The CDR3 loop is CASSAQGGTGNTEAFF. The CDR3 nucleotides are TGTGCCAGCAGCGCCCAAGGCGGGACAGGGAACACTGAAGCTTTCTTT.

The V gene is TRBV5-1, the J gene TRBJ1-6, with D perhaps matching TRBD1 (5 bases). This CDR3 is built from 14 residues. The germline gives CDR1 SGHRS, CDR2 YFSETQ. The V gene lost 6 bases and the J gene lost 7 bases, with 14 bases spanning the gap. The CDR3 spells CASMAGGGNSPLHF. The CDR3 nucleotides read TGCGCCAGCATGGCGGGGGGAGGCAATTCACCCCTCCACTTT.

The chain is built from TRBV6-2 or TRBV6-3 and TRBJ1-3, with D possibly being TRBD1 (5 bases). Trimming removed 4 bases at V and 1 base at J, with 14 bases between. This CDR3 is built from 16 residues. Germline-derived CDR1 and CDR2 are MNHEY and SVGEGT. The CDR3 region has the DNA TGTGCCAGCAGTTTCTACAGGATCGGTTCTGGAAACACCATATATTTT. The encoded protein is CASSFYRIGSGNTIYF.